Below, one T cell receptor beta chain is given with its context. What it recognizes is unknown. The sample is drawn from a study of T-cell memory formation after mild COVID-19. Study observations and caveats: Some clones that responded turned up in pre-infection memory, which suggests that cross-reactive memory joined in.

MiXCR was run by TCRdb on the 5' RACE reads, yielding one entry per CDR3 protein. The sample includes about 560,000 distinct CDR3 sequences, more than 15% of them seen just once. V lost 0 bases, J lost 2 bases, and 6 bases stayed unmatched. This CDR3 spans 15 amino acids. Germline loops: CDR1 SQVTM, CDR2 ANQGSEA. This chain uses TRBV29-1 with TRBJ1-1, with 7 bases lining up with TRBD1. The clonotype originates from an adult woman who had mild COVID-19 (a few samples of this study predate the infection). Cell type and time point are not known. Sequenced input: PBMCs or a T cell subset sorted from them (not recorded which). The CDR3 spells CSVEDPRDSNTEAFF. In DNA, the CDR3 is TGCAGCGTTGAAGATCCCCGGGACAGTAACACTGAAGCTTTCTTT.